Reported below is one T cell receptor beta chain. Its antigen is undetermined. The CDR3 has 15 residues. V gave up 0 bases and J gave up 0 bases, with 6 bases separating them. Germline assignment: CDR1 MNHNY and CDR2 SVGAGI (reference sequence). The data stem from a study of T cell responses to AZD1222 COVID-19 vaccine. Regarding the study as a whole: Females outnumbered males among donors, who were mostly white British; clonal diversity was possibly underestimated. Rises in breadth and depth of Spike-specific TCRs came after two AZD1222 doses. With dominance at 160-218 and 743-854, vaccine-associated CD4 TCRs spanned spike.

Some clones are missing from TCRdb's copy, which holds only in-frame ones; the method was immunoSEQ multiplex PCR. The table has 150,000 to 250,000 clones, approximately 90% seen once. The sequence was collected from an adult who received the AZD1222 COVID-19 vaccine. This specimen consisted of peripheral blood, obtained 28 days after the second AZD1222 dose. This chain connects TRBV6-6 to TRBJ1-5; no firm D call. For the CDR3, the DNA is TGTGCCAGCAGTTACTCGGCAGATAGCAATCAGCCCCAGCATTTT. It codes for CASSYSADSNQPQHF.